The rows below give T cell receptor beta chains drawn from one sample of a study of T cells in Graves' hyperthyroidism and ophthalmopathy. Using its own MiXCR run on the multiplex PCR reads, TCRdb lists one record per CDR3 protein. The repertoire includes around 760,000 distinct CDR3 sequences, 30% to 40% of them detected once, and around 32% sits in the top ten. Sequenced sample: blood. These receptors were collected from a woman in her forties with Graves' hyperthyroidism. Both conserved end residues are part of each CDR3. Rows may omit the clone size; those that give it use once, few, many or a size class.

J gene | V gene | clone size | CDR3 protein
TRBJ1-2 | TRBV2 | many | CASSEYGNYGYTF
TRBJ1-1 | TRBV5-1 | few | CASSVLGGSANTEAFF
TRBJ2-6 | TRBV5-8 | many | CASSLGRRAGANVLTF
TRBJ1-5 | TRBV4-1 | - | CASGQVWPTGGKQPQHF
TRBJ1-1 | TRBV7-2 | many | CASSVGLGFLAFF
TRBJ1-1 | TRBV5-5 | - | CASIKDRVHTEAFF
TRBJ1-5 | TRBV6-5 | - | CAISYAGGQGNQPQHF
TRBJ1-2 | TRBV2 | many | CASSVGPPPNNYGYTF
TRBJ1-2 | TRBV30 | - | CAWSAQGVDGYTF
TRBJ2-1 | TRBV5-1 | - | CASTAGQGYNEQFF
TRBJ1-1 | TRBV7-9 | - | CASSSRDINTEAFF
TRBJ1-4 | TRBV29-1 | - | CSVEDRGPNEKLFF
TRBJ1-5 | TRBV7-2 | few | CASSLEGRYSNQPQHF
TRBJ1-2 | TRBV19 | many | CASSPWGQGADGYTF
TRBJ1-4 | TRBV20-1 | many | CSAREETSNEKLFF
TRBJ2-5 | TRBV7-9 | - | CASSPSVTSGGVETQYF
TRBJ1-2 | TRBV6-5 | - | CAGIYMDRGGYTF
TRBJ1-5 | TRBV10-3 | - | CAISPGTSDNQPQHF
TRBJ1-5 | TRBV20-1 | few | CSARADSGNQPQHF
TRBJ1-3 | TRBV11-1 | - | CASSQDNAGNTIYF